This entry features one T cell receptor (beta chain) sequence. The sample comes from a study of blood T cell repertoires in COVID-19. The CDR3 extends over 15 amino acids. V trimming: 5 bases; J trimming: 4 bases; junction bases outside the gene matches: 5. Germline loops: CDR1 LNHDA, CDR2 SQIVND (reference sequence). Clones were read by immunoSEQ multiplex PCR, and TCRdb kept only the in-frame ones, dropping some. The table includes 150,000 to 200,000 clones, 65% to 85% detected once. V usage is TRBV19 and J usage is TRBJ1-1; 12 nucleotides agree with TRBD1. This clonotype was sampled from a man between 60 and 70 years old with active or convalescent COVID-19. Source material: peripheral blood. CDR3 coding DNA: TGTGCCAGTAGTGCCCAGGGACAGGGGGCCACTGAAGCTTTCTTT. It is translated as CASSAQGQGATEAFF.